The present T cell receptor beta chain was sequenced within a study of blood T cell repertoires in COVID-19. Study overall: Collection of acute and convalescent COVID-19 samples took place in the United States, Italy and Spain. PBMCs, B-cell-depleted T cells, or T cells were the source of the cDNA or gDNA that made up the material.

This CDR3 has 12 residues. The germline gives CDR1 MNHEY, CDR2 SVGEGT. V was pared by 4 bases and J by 6 bases, with 9 bases between. In the source study's methods: The assay estimated nucleated cells by amplifying reference gene primers. This table comes from immunoSEQ multiplex PCR, and its TCRdb copy is limited to in-frame clones, with some not included. V and J calls and clone size follow that table, whereas D and trimming were derived from the DNA. The table has approximately 90,000 clones, 81% seen once. V and J are TRBV6-2 or TRBV6-3 and TRBJ1-2; D may be TRBD1 (6 bases). The specimen sequenced was peripheral blood. The clonotype originates from a man older than 75 with active or convalescent COVID-19. The CDR3 protein is CASSLWTDGYTF. The CDR3 DNA follows: TGTGCCAGCAGTTTATGGACAGATGGCTACACCTTC.